The 23 T cell receptor beta chains given below trace back to one sample, sequenced in a study of molecular identifiers for immune sequencing clone quantification (dated by TCRdb to the late 2010s). Library preparation employed PCR. The sequencer listed for this sample is NextSeq 500. The raw public reads went through TCRdb reprocessing: fastp at Q25, MiXCR clone calling, in-frame beta chains kept. One record per CDR3 amino acid sequence lists the most common genes and DNA. Across this sample there are hundreds of thousands of distinct CDR3 sequences, with roughly 23% seen only once. About 0.78% of the sample lies in the top ten. The sequenced material came from naive CD8+ T cells from blood, with Jurkat cell RNA spiked in. Per the publication, the cell subset or site label means: FACS-sorted CD8+CD4-CCR7+CD45RA+ naive T cells. The receptor set was obtained from a human donor in good health. Some libraries in this study had Jurkat cell RNA spiked in.

CDR3 sequence (DNA): TGTGCCAGCAGTTACTCATTACGCTTTAGGGATGTGAACACTGAAGCTTTCTTT. It yields the protein CASSYSLRFRDVNTEAFF. The rearrangement uses TRBV6-2 or TRBV6-3 and TRBJ1-1; D is unresolved. The germline gives CDR1 MNHEY, CDR2 SVGEGT. The CDR3 covers 18 residues. The V and J ends lost 0 bases and 0 bases respectively, with 17 bases between them.

With respect to this clonotype: Just one base apart from a much larger clone, this may be a read error. The CDR3 is CASSIAVLDYAQYF. The CDR3 nucleotides are TGCGCCAGCAGCATAGCAGTACTAGACTACGCGCAGTACTTC. This rearrangement joins TRBV4-1 to TRBJ2-7, with D tentatively TRBD2 (5 bases). The germline V gene has CDR1 MGHRA and CDR2 YSYEKL. The CDR3 consists of 14 residues.

This chain uses TRBV7-9 with TRBJ1-3; D gene unclear. This CDR3 contains 15 residues. The ends were cut back, 1 base at V and 3 bases at J, with 10 bases in the middle. The germline CDR1 and CDR2 sequences are SEHNR and FQNEAQ (reference sequence). CDR3 loop: CASSLDAEYGNTIYF. DNA for the CDR3: TGTGCCAGCAGCTTAGACGCGGAATATGGAAACACCATATATTTT.

This clonotype appeared many times. The junction does not match germline at one end; this may be a read error. The chain joins TRBV4-3 to TRBJ2-3; D is possibly TRBD2 (5 bases). From germline, CDR1 is LGHNA and CDR2 YSLEER. This CDR3 spans 13 amino acids. This CDR3 is CASSQGGSDTQYF. CDR3 in DNA: TGTGCCAGCAGCCAAGGAGGATCAGATACGCAGTATTTT.

This clonotype was detected many times. The chain carries TRBV7-2 and TRBJ2-5; weak D call: TRBD2 (6 bases). The CDR3 has 16 residues. V dropped 1 base and J dropped 1 base, with 13 bases sitting between them. Germline V gene data show CDR1 as SGHTA and CDR2 as FQGNSA. The CDR3 protein is CASSLVGLSPQETQYF. The CDR3 region has the DNA TGTGCCAGCAGCTTAGTGGGACTTTCCCCCCAAGAGACCCAGTACTTC.

This clonotype was detected many times. This chain joins TRBV20-1 and TRBJ2-7; 8 nucleotides match TRBD2. V shed 6 bases, J shed 2 bases, and the junction held 3 bases outside the gene matches. CDR1 and CDR2 from the germline V gene are DFQATT and SNEGSKA (reference sequence). This CDR3 is 12 amino acids long. The DNA for the CDR3 is TGCAGTGCAAAGGGACTAGCCTACGAGCAGTACTTC. The encoded protein is CSAKGLAYEQYF.

This clonotype was recorded once. The V and J genes are TRBV18 and TRBJ1-1; D is undetermined. V lost 3 bases and J lost 1, with 9 bases in between. The CDR3 is made up of 14 amino acids. Germline assignment: CDR1 KGHSH and CDR2 LQKENI. CDR3 DNA sequence: TGTGCCAGCTCACCGGGCGCAGCGAACACTGAAGCTTTCTTT. Protein: CASSPGAANTEAFF.

This clonotype showed up just once. This may be a read error: a much more frequent sequence differs by one nucleotide. The V call is TRBV20-1, the J call TRBJ2-7, with D possibly TRBD1 on 5 matching bases. CDR1 is DFQATT, CDR2 SNEGSKA, per germline (reference sequence). The CDR3 totals 12 residues. Trimming cost V 4 bases and J 3 bases, with 10 bases left between them. CDR3 sequence (DNA): TGCAGTGCTAACCAGGGAAACTACGAGCAGTACTTC. Its translation: CSANQGNYEQYF.

This chain connects TRBV28 to TRBJ2-1; TRBD1 might be the D (5 bases). The CDR3 extends over 16 amino acids. V lost 4 bases, J lost 8 bases, and 21 bases lay in between. The V gene's germline CDR1 is MDHEN and CDR2 SYDVKM. In DNA form, the CDR3 reads TGTGCCAGCAGTTCCCTCCTTCAGGGCCCGGCCCATGAGCAGTTCTTC. Translated: CASSSLLQGPAHEQFF.

This clonotype appeared once. This may be a read error: a much more frequent sequence differs by one nucleotide. V usage is TRBV28 and J usage is TRBJ2-7, with TRBD1 as a possible D gene (5 bases). CDR1 is MDHEN, CDR2 SYDVKM, per germline. Trimming left V 1 base short and J 12 bases short, with 13 bases between. The CDR3 contains 12 residues. The CDR3, as DNA: TGTGCCAGCAGTTTATCCCCGACAGCGATGTACTTC. Its protein is CASSLSPTAMYF.

In this sample, this clonotype turned up many times. This chain uses TRBV2 with TRBJ2-3; a weak D match, TRBD2 (5 bases). Looked up from germline, CDR1 is SNHLY and CDR2 is FYNNEI. This CDR3 comprises 15 residues. Trimming cost V 3 bases and J 2 bases, with 12 bases left between them. In DNA form, the CDR3 reads TGTGCCAGCAGTGACGAGGGTTTGTTCACAGATACGCAGTATTTT. Translating gives CASSDEGLFTDTQYF.

For this clonotype: The final CDR3 position lacks the conserved phenylalanine or tryptophan, pointing to a likely read error. The J gene is TRBJ2-3, the V gene TRBV27, with 11 bases matching TRBD2. Germline-derived CDR1 and CDR2 are MNHEY and SMNVEV (reference sequence). CDR3 size: 17 residues. V trimming: 6 bases; J trimming: 0 bases; junction bases outside the gene matches: 8. The CDR3 region has the DNA TGTGCCAGCAGACAAGGGACTAGCGGCCATAGCACAGATACGCAGTATTCT. It codes for CASRQGTSGHSTDTQYS.

This clonotype was found a few times. This chain joins TRBV10-2 and TRBJ2-7; 7 positions agree with TRBD1. Germline V CDR1 and CDR2: WSHSY, SAAADI. This CDR3 has 15 residues. Trimming took 0 bases from V and 5 from J; bases not matched to a gene: 7. Here the CDR3 DNA reads TGCGCCAGCAGTGAGTCGCCTGGACAGGCCAACGAGCAGTACTTC. This gives the protein CASSESPGQANEQYF.

A word on this clonotype: This may come from a read error, since a much larger clone is one base off. The chain carries TRBV6-2 or TRBV6-3 and TRBJ2-7; possible D gene TRBD1, 7 bases. This CDR3 spans 14 amino acids. V shed 8 bases and J shed 3 bases, with 17 bases lying between them. The V gene's germline CDR1 is MNHEY and CDR2 SVGEGT. CDR3 DNA sequence: TGTGCCAGCGACCGGGACAGACTAGACTACGAGCAGTACTTC. It encodes CASDRDRLDYEQYF.

V gene TRBV19 combines with J gene TRBJ1-5, with 8 positions matching TRBD1. The germline V gene encodes CDR1 LNHDA and CDR2 SQIVND (reference sequence). The CDR3 contains 12 residues. The V gene end was trimmed by 11 bases and the J gene end by 4 bases; junction bases not matched to a gene: 4. The CDR3 sequence is CAVRQGNQPQHF. CDR3 bases: TGTGCCGTAAGACAGGGGAATCAGCCCCAGCATTTT.

A remark on this clonotype: One end of the junction does not line up with germline, which may come from a read error. The rearrangement links TRBV7-9 to TRBJ1-2; D unclear. Germline V lookup: CDR1 SEHNR, CDR2 FQNEAQ (reference sequence). This CDR3 has 12 amino acids. The CDR3, as DNA: TGTGCCAGCAGCTTTGAGGCAAATGGCCACACCTTC. Translated: CASSFEANGHTF.

This chain links TRBV27 with TRBJ2-1; 7 bases map to TRBD2. Germline V gene sequence: CDR1 MNHEY, CDR2 SMNVEV (reference sequence). This CDR3 region has 15 residues. J was trimmed by 7 bases and V by 1 base; bases with no gene match: 7. The CDR3 bases are TGTGCCAGCAGTTTATTGGAGACTAGCCATAATGAGCAGTTCTTC. It is translated as CASSLLETSHNEQFF.

This clonotype appeared many times. This chain joins TRBV27 and TRBJ1-2; D gene uncertain. Per germline, CDR1 MNHEY and CDR2 SMNVEV (reference sequence). Trimming removed 2 bases from V and 8 bases from J, with 18 bases in between. The CDR3 loop spans 15 amino acids. CDR3 loop: CASSLEGWHAGGYTF. The CDR3 DNA reads TGTGCCAGCAGTTTAGAAGGTTGGCACGCTGGCGGCTACACCTTC.

The chain links TRBV19 to TRBJ2-7; D possibly corresponds to TRBD1 (6 bases). The CDR3 is made up of 13 amino acids. Germline V gives CDR1 LNHDA, CDR2 SQIVND (reference sequence). The V end was cut by 2 bases, the J end by 4 bases, with 9 bases between. The CDR3 DNA is TGTGCCAGTAGTATAATCAGGGGATACGAGCAGTACTTC. Translation gives CASSIIRGYEQYF.

This sequence joins TRBV7-9 and TRBJ2-1; perhaps TRBD2 as D (7 bases). The germline gives CDR1 SEHNR, CDR2 FQNEAQ (reference sequence). This CDR3 contains 17 residues. Trimming stripped 5 bases from V and 9 bases from J, with 26 bases between. The CDR3 region has the DNA TGTGCCAGCAGCCCCACGAGGGGGGGCGCGACAATTGGTGAGCAGTTCTTC. Translation gives CASSPTRGGATIGEQFF.

Ten or more counts support this clonotype. The chain carries TRBV28 and TRBJ1-1, with D tentatively TRBD1 (5 bases). This CDR3 has 17 residues. The germline V gene encodes CDR1 MDHEN and CDR2 SYDVKM. V lost 3 bases to trimming and J lost 3 bases, with 20 bases between them. The CDR3 DNA is TGTGCCAGCAGTTTCTTTGACAAATCTCCGGGGGACACTGAAGCTTTCTTT. Protein product: CASSFFDKSPGDTEAFF.

This clonotype was seen at least ten times. This CDR3 reads CSVEGQGVETQYF. In DNA form, the CDR3 reads TGCAGCGTTGAAGGCCAGGGGGTGGAGACCCAGTACTTC. This chain links TRBV29-1 with TRBJ2-5; 7 bases line up with TRBD1. This CDR3 spans 13 amino acids. Germline-derived CDR1 and CDR2 are SQVTM and ANQGSEA. Germline trimming cut 1 base from V and 5 bases from J; bases unmatched to any gene: 4.

This clonotype was found many times. This chain links TRBV5-4 with TRBJ2-5, with D uncertain. V lost 0 bases to trimming and J lost 2 bases, with 5 bases between them. Germline assignment: CDR1 SGHNT and CDR2 YYREEE (reference sequence). CDR3 length: 13 amino acids. As DNA, the CDR3 is TGTGCCAGCAGCTTGGCAGAACAAGAGACCCAGTACTTC. This encodes CASSLAEQETQYF. Supplemented by reference TRBV5-4 and TRBJ2-5, the full variable domain reads ETGVTQSPTHLIKTRGQQVTLRCSSQSGHNTVSWYQQALGQGPQFIFQYYREEENGRGNFPPRFSGLQFPNYSSELNVNALELDDSALYLCASSLAEQETQYFGPGTRLLVL.